A single sample is the source of the 30 T cell receptor beta chains below, sequenced in a study of blood T cell repertoires in COVID-19. Here immunoSEQ multiplex PCR was the method, and the copy in TCRdb shows in-frame clones only, minus some. This sample yields 150,000 to 160,000 clones, of which 75% to 85% are seen a single time; roughly 8.9% belongs to the top ten. The material sequenced was peripheral blood. The receptor source for this set is a woman in her 50s with acute or convalescent COVID-19.

This sequence joins TRBV11-2 and TRBJ2-7; tentative D call: TRBD2 (6 bases). Trimming left V 4 bases short and J 7 bases short, with 26 bases between. Germline assignment: CDR1 SGHAT and CDR2 FQNNGV. This CDR3 comprises 17 residues. The CDR3 coding sequence is TGTGCCAGCAGCTCCGAAATAGGAGGGGAGCCCAAGCGGGAGCAGTACTTC. Amino acid sequence: CASSSEIGGEPKREQYF.

The chain uses TRBV5-1 and TRBJ1-2; 12 bases align to TRBD1. The CDR3 consists of 16 residues. Germline V CDR1 and CDR2: SGHRS, YFSETQ. J lost 5 bases, V lost 0 bases, and 5 bases had no gene match. The CDR3 sequence is CASSLVPGQGAYGYTF. The DNA of the CDR3 is TGCGCCAGCAGCTTGGTTCCGGGACAGGGGGCTTATGGCTACACCTTC.

The V and J genes are TRBV5-6 and TRBJ2-5; D might be TRBD1 (6 bases). Per the germline V gene, CDR1 is SGHDT and CDR2 is YYEEEE. The CDR3 sequence is 15 residues long. V was shortened by 3 bases and J by 1 base, with 13 bases between the two germline ends. CDR3 in DNA: TGTGCCAGCAGCTCACTCAGGGGTAGCCAAGAGACCCAGTACTTC. Translated: CASSSLRGSQETQYF.

The V call is TRBV7-3, the J call TRBJ2-3; D is possibly TRBD2 (6 bases). Germline CDR1 is SGHTA and CDR2 is FQGTGA. Trimming left V 2 bases short and J 4 bases short, with 13 bases between. The CDR3 is 15 residues long. In DNA, the CDR3 is TGTGCCAGCAGCTTATTGGGCGGGGAGGCAGATACGCAGTATTTT. Protein: CASSLLGGEADTQYF.

The chain is built from TRBV7-6 and TRBJ2-5; 9 bases agree with TRBD1. The CDR3 is made up of 17 amino acids. CDR1 and CDR2 (germline): SGHVS, FNYEAQ. V trimming: 5 bases; J trimming: 2 bases; junction bases outside the gene matches: 12. Written as DNA, the CDR3 is TGTGCCAGCAGCCGATCCGGGACAGGGCCCTGGCAAGAGACCCAGTACTTC. It is translated as CASSRSGTGPWQETQYF. Filled out from reference TRBV7-6 and TRBJ2-5, the complete variable domain reads GAGVSQSPRYKVTKRGQDVALRCDPISGHVSLYWYRQALGQGPEFLTYFNYEAQQDKSGLPNDRFSAERPEGSISTLTIQRTEQRDSAMYRCASSRSGTGPWQETQYFGPGTRLLVL.

As for this clone: It is unclear where the CDR3 begins or ends on the DNA, so no DNA is shown, and the CDR3 is as TCRdb lists it. The chain combines TRBV5-3 with TRBJ1-1; the DNA was not used to check the table's D call, TRBD1. Being an ORF, TRBV5-3 has a function that is uncertain. The CDR3 sequence runs 14 residues, both termini included. CDR3 residues: CARSFLSRQTEAFF.

The chain has TRBV25-1 and TRBJ1-4, with D tentatively TRBD1 (5 bases). Germline CDR1 and CDR2: MGHDK and SYGVNS. The CDR3 has 17 residues. The germline V and J ends were trimmed by 6 bases and 3 bases, with 20 bases remaining between them. CDR3 in amino acids: CASRGGAKGISNEKLFF. The CDR3 DNA reads TGTGCCAGCAGAGGTGGGGCGAAGGGGATATCTAATGAAAAACTGTTTTTT.

This chain uses TRBV2 with TRBJ1-4, with a possible D match to TRBD1 (6 bases). The germline gives CDR1 SNHLY, CDR2 FYNNEI. With 5 bases removed from V and 7 bases from J, the gap between germline ends came to 17 bases. The CDR3 length is 15 residues. CDR3 residues: CASSTTGKGLEKLFF. The CDR3 nucleotides read TGTGCCAGCAGTACCACAGGGAAGGGCCTTGAAAAACTGTTTTTT.

The rearrangement joins TRBV28 to TRBJ1-6, with TRBD1 matching over 7 bases. The germline V gene encodes CDR1 MDHEN and CDR2 SYDVKM. After removal of 5 bases from V and 5 bases from J, the junction contained 3 bases not matched to a gene. The CDR3 length is 14 residues. The CDR3 spells CASSLQGNNSPLHF. The CDR3 bases are TGTGCCAGCAGTCTACAGGGGAATAATTCACCCCTCCACTTT.

The chain employs TRBV12-1 and TRBJ1-5. TRBV12-1 is flagged as a pseudogene. This CDR3 contains 17 residues. The DNA of the CDR3 is TGTGCCAGCATCCCTCGGCGGGACCAATATAGCAATCAGCCCCAGCATTTT. Encoded protein: CASIPRRDQYSNQPQHF.

The V gene is TRBV2, the J gene TRBJ2-2; 7 bases map to TRBD1. Trimming cost V 3 bases and J 6 bases; bases outside gene matches: 4. This CDR3 contains 14 residues. Per the germline V gene, CDR1 is SNHLY and CDR2 is FYNNEI. The CDR3 bases are TGTGCCAGCAGTGACAGGGGGTACTCCGGGGAGCTGTTTTTT. Residues: CASSDRGYSGELFF. Together with reference TRBV2 and TRBJ2-2, the CDR3 gives the full variable domain: EPEVTQTPSHQVTQMGQEVILRCVPISNHLYFYWYRQILGQKVEFLVSFYNNEISEKSEIFDDQFSVERPDGSNFTLKIRSTKLEDSAMYFCASSDRGYSGELFFGEGSRLTVL.

The chain is built from TRBV9 and TRBJ2-2, with 10 positions matching TRBD1. The CDR3 spans 17 residues. The V gene end was trimmed by 2 bases and the J gene end by 2 bases; junction bases not matched to a gene: 6. Germline V gene lookup returns CDR1 SGDLS and CDR2 YYNGEE. The CDR3 sequence: CASSVRRDRGNTGELFF. CDR3 sequence (DNA): TGTGCCAGCAGCGTCCGAAGGGACAGGGGAAACACCGGGGAGCTGTTTTTT.

This chain connects TRBV7-2 to TRBJ2-3; D is ambiguous. V lost 4 bases to trimming and J lost 6 bases, with 8 bases between them. The germline gives CDR1 SGHTA, CDR2 FQGNSA. CDR3 length: 12 amino acids. CDR3: CASSSLPDTQYF. CDR3 sequence (DNA): TGTGCCAGCAGCTCCCTTCCTGATACGCAGTATTTT.

The chain has TRBV24-1 and TRBJ2-3; 7 nucleotides align to TRBD2. J was trimmed by 1 base and V by 5 bases; bases with no gene match: 5. The germline CDR1 and CDR2 sequences are KGHDR and SFDVKD. CDR3 length: 15 amino acids. The CDR3 DNA is TGTGCCACCAGTGTGGCTAGCGGACGCACAGATACGCAGTATTTT. Translated: CATSVASGRTDTQYF.

The chain recombines TRBV7-3 with TRBJ2-3, with D maybe TRBD2 (6 bases). Trimming took off 4 bases at V and 1 base at J, with 18 bases between the two ends. The CDR3 is made up of 17 amino acids. Germline assignment: CDR1 SGHTA and CDR2 FQGTGA. CDR3 nucleotides: TGTGCCAGCAGCTCCCCGGGAGCAAGAGGACGCACAGATACGCAGTATTTT. It codes for CASSSPGARGRTDTQYF.

The rearrangement uses TRBV5-1 and TRBJ2-3; D is possibly TRBD2 (5 bases). The CDR3 contains 14 residues. Germline V gene lookup returns CDR1 SGHRS and CDR2 YFSETQ. The V and J ends lost 1 base and 1 base respectively, with 7 bases between them. CDR3 region: CASSLSAGTDTQYF. The DNA for the CDR3 is TGCGCCAGCAGCTTGTCAGCGGGCACAGATACGCAGTATTTT.

The chain is built from TRBV28 and TRBJ2-7; 8 positions agree with TRBD1. Germline V CDR1 and CDR2: MDHEN, SYDVKM. After removal of 4 bases from V and 0 bases from J, the junction contained 2 bases not matched to a gene. There are 14 residues in the CDR3. CDR3: CASSWGTGSYEQYF. CDR3 in DNA: TGTGCCAGCAGTTGGGGGACAGGCTCCTACGAGCAGTACTTC.

The table lists this clone with a few counts. The chain couples TRBV5-1 to TRBJ2-5; a weak D match, TRBD2 (6 bases). Trimming pared 5 bases from V and 4 bases from J, leaving 9 bases between. Looked up from germline, CDR1 is SGHRS and CDR2 is YFSETQ. The CDR3 has 12 residues. The CDR3 nucleotides are TGCGCCAGCAGACGGGGGTCAGAGACCCAGTACTTC. Encoded protein: CASRRGSETQYF.

The gene calls are TRBV28 and TRBJ2-1; D is possibly TRBD2 (6 bases). The germline V and J ends were trimmed by 6 bases and 0 bases, with 18 bases remaining between them. Germline values: CDR1 MDHEN, CDR2 SYDVKM. CDR3 size: 17 residues. Here the CDR3 reads CASSSISGLSSYNEQFF. For the CDR3, the DNA is TGTGCCAGCAGCTCGATTAGCGGATTAAGCTCCTACAATGAGCAGTTCTTC.

The chain joins TRBV6-2 or TRBV6-3 to TRBJ2-1, with 10 bases lining up with TRBD2. V dropped 6 bases and J dropped 4; count of bases not matched to a gene: 24. Germline V gene data show CDR1 as MNHEY and CDR2 as SVGEGT. This CDR3 comprises 21 residues. CDR3 coding DNA: TGTGCCAGCAGCCGACGGGCCCCTAGCGGGAGTCCTCGAAAGGGGTACAATGAGCAGTTCTTC. Protein product: CASSRRAPSGSPRKGYNEQFF.

CDR3 coding DNA: TGCGCCAGCAGCTCCGGGACTAGCGGAGTCGCTAGCACAGATACGCAGTATTTT. This gives the protein CASSSGTSGVASTDTQYF. This rearrangement joins TRBV5-1 to TRBJ2-3; the match to TRBD2 covers 11 bases. After removal of 3 bases from V and 0 bases from J, the junction contained 9 bases not matched to a gene. CDR1 is SGHRS, CDR2 YFSETQ, per germline. The CDR3 is 18 residues long.

This clone was observed a handful of times. This chain joins TRBV27 and TRBJ1-5; 7 nucleotides match TRBD1. V trimming: 4 bases; J trimming: 4 bases; junction bases outside the gene matches: 7. The germline gives CDR1 MNHEY, CDR2 SMNVEV (reference sequence). The CDR3 sequence is 15 residues long. CDR3 amino acids: CASSSSTGPNQPQHF. In nucleotides, the CDR3 is TGTGCCAGCAGTTCATCGACAGGGCCGAATCAGCCCCAGCATTTT.

The chain recombines TRBV7-3 with TRBJ1-6, with TRBD1 matching 7 bases. Germline-derived CDR1 and CDR2 are SGHTA and FQGTGA. The V and J ends lost 5 bases and 7 bases, in that order; junction bases with no gene match: 5. The length of the CDR3 is 14 residues. The CDR3 DNA reads TGTGCCAGCAGCCCGACAGGGAACAATTCACCCCTCCACTTT. Translating it yields CASSPTGNNSPLHF.

This clone appeared a single time. The rearrangement links TRBV28 to TRBJ2-7; 7 bases are a match to TRBD2. V shed 6 bases and J 0 bases; nucleotides not matched to a gene: 8. This CDR3 has 15 residues. Germline V lookup: CDR1 MDHEN, CDR2 SYDVKM. CDR3 residues: CASRTAGPSSYEQYF. The CDR3 DNA follows: TGTGCCAGCAGGACAGCGGGGCCCAGCTCCTACGAGCAGTACTTC.

There are many counts of this clone. The rearrangement uses TRBV19 and TRBJ2-7; 7 bases fit TRBD1. Trimming took 1 base from V and 3 from J; bases not matched to a gene: 0. Germline assignment: CDR1 LNHDA and CDR2 SQIVND (reference sequence). The CDR3 consists of 13 residues. This CDR3 reads CASSIGTGYEQYF. The CDR3 region has the DNA TGTGCCAGTAGTATAGGGACAGGCTACGAGCAGTACTTC.

The rearrangement uses TRBV5-4 and TRBJ2-1; possibly TRBD2 for D (6 bases). CDR1 and CDR2 from the germline V gene are SGHNT and YYREEE (reference sequence). Trimming left V 5 bases short and J 0 bases short, with 12 bases between. The CDR3 loop spans 15 amino acids. CDR3 in DNA: TGTGCCAGCAGTTCTGATAGCGGCTCCTACAATGAGCAGTTCTTC. It specifies CASSSDSGSYNEQFF.

The chain has TRBV29-1 and TRBJ2-5, with D possibly TRBD2 on 7 matching bases. V lost 6 bases and J 1 base, leaving 18 bases between the germline ends. Germline V gives CDR1 SQVTM, CDR2 ANQGSEA. The CDR3 spans 15 residues. The CDR3 coding sequence is TGCAGCGTCGCAAGGGGGACGGGGGGCCAAGAGACCCAGTACTTC. This codes for CSVARGTGGQETQYF.

The chain has TRBV19 and TRBJ1-5; D uncertain. This CDR3 has 15 amino acids. V lost 5 bases and J 3 bases, leaving 14 bases between the germline ends. Germline V gives CDR1 LNHDA, CDR2 SQIVND (reference sequence). The CDR3 is CASSAQWGVNQPQHF. The CDR3 nucleotides read TGTGCCAGTAGTGCCCAGTGGGGAGTCAATCAGCCCCAGCATTTT.

This sequence joins TRBV7-3 and TRBJ2-3; a possible D gene is TRBD1 (5 bases). Trimming took off 3 bases at V and 3 bases at J, with 25 bases between the two ends. The CDR3 runs to 19 residues. The V gene's germline CDR1 is SGHTA and CDR2 FQGTGA. In nucleotides, the CDR3 is TGTGCCAGCAGCTTTCCTAGGGGAAATCCGATCGTACTAACAGATACGCAGTATTTT. Encoded protein: CASSFPRGNPIVLTDTQYF.

J is TRBJ1-2 and V is TRBV5-4; the match to TRBD1 covers 7 bases. From germline, CDR1 is SGHNT and CDR2 YYREEE (reference sequence). V was clipped by 4 bases and J by 5 bases; unmatched bases: 8. The CDR3 runs 14 residues. The CDR3 here is CASSRRTGEYGYTF. The CDR3 DNA is TGTGCCAGCAGCCGTCGGACAGGCGAGTATGGCTACACCTTC.